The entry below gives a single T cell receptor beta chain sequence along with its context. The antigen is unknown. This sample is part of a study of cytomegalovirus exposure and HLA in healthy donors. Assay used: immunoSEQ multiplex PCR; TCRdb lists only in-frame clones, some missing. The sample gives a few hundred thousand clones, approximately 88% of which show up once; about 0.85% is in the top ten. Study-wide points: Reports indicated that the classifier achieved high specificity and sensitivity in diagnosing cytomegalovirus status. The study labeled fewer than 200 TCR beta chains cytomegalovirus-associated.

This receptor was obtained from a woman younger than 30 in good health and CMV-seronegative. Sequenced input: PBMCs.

The CDR3 sequence is CASSWVGAGGTDTQYF. In DNA, the CDR3 is TGTGCCAGCAGTTGGGTTGGAGCGGGGGGAACAGATACGCAGTATTTT. V gene TRBV27 combines with J gene TRBJ2-3; 9 bases match TRBD2. Germline V CDR1 and CDR2: MNHEY, SMNVEV (reference sequence). The CDR3 covers 16 residues. The V and J ends lost 4 bases and 3 bases, in that order; junction bases with no gene match: 8.